Described below is a single T cell receptor (beta chain) sequence and its context. Trimming took 3 bases from V and 3 from J, leaving 15 bases between them. Germline CDR1 is LNHDA and CDR2 is SQIVND (reference sequence). CDR3 length: 15 residues. Repertoires were generated with immunoSEQ multiplex PCR, while TCRdb's copy carries only in-frame clones and drops some. Here the sample spans hundreds of thousands of clones, just over 85% being singletons. The data stem from a study of blood T cell repertoires in COVID-19. The origin of this receptor is a woman between 25 and 40 years old with active or convalescent COVID-19. The sample taken for sequencing was peripheral blood. The gene calls are TRBV19 and TRBJ2-7; D is unclear. The CDR3 is CASSILFGQNYEQYF. The CDR3 bases are TGTGCCAGTAGTATTCTCTTTGGGCAGAACTACGAGCAGTACTTC.